The rows below give T cell receptor beta chains drawn from one sample of a study of T cell changes during pregnancy in multiple sclerosis. The repertoire was sequenced with immunoSEQ multiplex PCR; TCRdb's copy has only in-frame clones and lacks some. The table includes 45,000 or so clones, approximately 96% detected once. Sequenced material: peripheral blood, taken in the second trimester of pregnancy. The receptors originated from a female donor with multiple sclerosis, enrolled in a pregnancy study. Both conserved end residues are part of each CDR3. Fields, in order: V gene, J gene, CDR3 protein.

V: TRBV10-1
J: TRBJ2-1
CDR3: CASSDRLAGGGIYNEQFF

V: TRBV19
J: TRBJ2-7
CDR3: CASRTGRLGEQYF

V: TRBV7-9
J: TRBJ1-1
CDR3: CASSLDRTDF

V: TRBV14
J: TRBJ1-3
CDR3: CASSQGEASGNTIYF

V: TRBV18
J: TRBJ2-7
CDR3: CASSPLGDTPYEQYF

V: TRBV2
J: TRBJ1-3
CDR3: CASSEKRTTAGNTIYF

V: TRBV28
J: TRBJ1-2
CDR3: CASTLAAGLTLSYGYTF

V: TRBV11-3
J: TRBJ2-4
CDR3: CASSLWGGLSGSKNIQYF

V: TRBV28
J: TRBJ2-3
CDR3: CASSSPTSGRGDTQYF

V: TRBV27
J: TRBJ2-7
CDR3: CASSPTTGLAYEQYF

V: TRBV30
J: TRBJ1-2
CDR3: CACPWGQAVVGYTF

V: TRBV11-2
J: TRBJ1-2
CDR3: CASSSSLPPNYGYTF

V: TRBV6-6
J: TRBJ2-7
CDR3: CASRHGTADYEQYF

V: TRBV10-2
J: TRBJ1-1
CDR3: CASRDTGTGPSNTEAFF

V: TRBV5-4
J: TRBJ2-2
CDR3: CASSSTSGRDTGELFF

V: TRBV7-9
J: TRBJ2-1
CDR3: CASSQGGLAGSRNEQFF

V: TRBV5-6
J: TRBJ2-7
CDR3: CASSQGVLAGGSGYEQYF

V: TRBV4-1
J: TRBJ2-1
CDR3: CASSLIHGSGGLRNEQFF

V: TRBV27
J: TRBJ1-2
CDR3: CASRGTGRGYGYTF

V: TRBV7-9
J: TRBJ2-1
CDR3: CASSLSRLADNEQFF

V: TRBV19
J: TRBJ1-1
CDR3: CASSTSRQAPNPFF

V: TRBV18
J: TRBJ2-7
CDR3: CASSPGGDEQYF

V: TRBV28
J: TRBJ1-1
CDR3: CASRRGGALGSEAFF

V: TRBV7-9
J: TRBJ2-7
CDR3: CASSLSGFPYEQYF

V: TRBV19
J: TRBJ1-1
CDR3: CASRPTVMNTEAFF

V: TRBV19
J: TRBJ1-1
CDR3: CASSPIDSRRNHRVTFF

V: TRBV13
J: TRBJ2-7
CDR3: CASSFFTRSSYEQYF

V: TRBV6-4
J: TRBJ2-1
CDR3: CASSDGGFNEQFF

V: TRBV11-2
J: TRBJ2-1
CDR3: CASSKRTSGISGGYNEQFF

V: TRBV10-3
J: TRBJ1-5
CDR3: CAISESVQGGNQPQHF

V: TRBV21-1
J: TRBJ1-5
CDR3: CASSFRDRVNQPQHF

V: TRBV5-4
J: TRBJ2-2
CDR3: CASSLAMQTNTGELFF

V: TRBV30
J: TRBJ2-1
CDR3: CAWRLTKRGAYNEQFF

V: TRBV11-2
J: TRBJ1-1
CDR3: CASSHWTGKVEAFF

V: TRBV27
J: TRBJ2-7
CDR3: CASSSLAGLYEQYF

V: TRBV7-9
J: TRBJ2-2
CDR3: CASSLEARGITGELFF

V: TRBV6-1
J: TRBJ2-6
CDR3: CASGDNNVLTF

V: TRBV7-2
J: TRBJ2-1
CDR3: CASSLVGHSSYNEQFF

V: TRBV5-1
J: TRBJ2-7
CDR3: CASGPGVAGAEQYF

V: TRBV11-2
J: TRBJ2-4
CDR3: CASSLKGDIQYF

V: TRBV19
J: TRBJ1-5
CDR3: CASRLDRGQPQHF

V: TRBV2
J: TRBJ1-4
CDR3: CASSDSGQTYEKLFF